The 22 T cell receptor beta chains below come from one sample, sequenced in a study of T cell changes during pregnancy in multiple sclerosis. Assay: immunoSEQ multiplex PCR; the TCRdb copy retains only in-frame clones and omits some. This table has about 74,000 clones, roughly nine tenths appearing once. The source was peripheral blood, collected before pregnancy. The receptors shown here come from a female donor with multiple sclerosis, enrolled in a pregnancy study.

The chain is built from TRBV4-2 and TRBJ2-1, with D perhaps TRBD2 (5 bases). This CDR3 spans 15 amino acids. V dropped 0 bases and J dropped 7 bases, with 13 bases sitting between them. The germline CDR1 and CDR2 sequences are LGHNA and YNFKEQ. CDR3 sequence reads: CASSQEIGLANEQFF. The CDR3 nucleotides read TGTGCCAGCAGCCAAGAAATAGGACTTGCTAATGAGCAGTTCTTC.

This chain joins TRBV7-9 and TRBJ1-2; D unresolved. Per germline, CDR1 SEHNR and CDR2 FQNEAQ (reference sequence). The V end was cut by 7 bases, the J end by 6 bases, with 12 bases between. CDR3 length: 12 amino acids. CDR3 region: CASTSSRDGYTF. CDR3 DNA: TGTGCCAGCACCTCTTCCCGGGATGGCTACACCTTC.

The chain has TRBV7-9 and TRBJ1-1; D is uncertain. This CDR3 region has 16 residues. The V and J ends lost 3 bases and 1 base respectively, with 15 bases between them. CDR1 is SEHNR, CDR2 FQNEAQ, per germline (reference sequence). CDR3: CASSFISGGGNTEAFF. For the CDR3, the DNA is TGTGCCAGCAGCTTTATCAGTGGCGGAGGGAACACTGAAGCTTTCTTT.

The chain joins TRBV5-1 to TRBJ1-2; 8 bases align to TRBD1. The V segment lost 4 bases and the J segment 4 bases; nucleotides outside the gene matches: 9. The germline gives CDR1 SGHRS, CDR2 YFSETQ. The CDR3 spans 15 residues. This CDR3 is CASSELTGAGYGYTF. CDR3 coding DNA: TGCGCCAGCAGCGAATTGACAGGGGCTGGCTATGGCTACACCTTC.

The gene calls are TRBV27 and TRBJ2-1; 8 nucleotides agree with TRBD2. V dropped 5 bases and J dropped 3; count of bases not matched to a gene: 15. This CDR3 comprises 18 residues. The germline CDR1 and CDR2 sequences are MNHEY and SMNVEV (reference sequence). The CDR3 region is CASSLYPVEREIYNEQFF. The CDR3 DNA is TGTGCCAGCAGTCTATACCCAGTGGAGCGGGAGATCTACAATGAGCAGTTCTTC.

J is TRBJ1-1 and V is TRBV6-1; D call uncertain. This CDR3 region has 13 residues. Trimming shortened V by 7 bases and J by 5 bases, and 14 bases separated the two germline ends. Germline V gene sequence: CDR1 MNHNS, CDR2 SASEGT. CDR3 sequence reads: CASIKARATEAFF. For the CDR3, the DNA is TGTGCCAGCATTAAGGCGAGGGCGACTGAAGCTTTCTTT.

As DNA, the CDR3 is TGTGCCATCAGTGAGAGGGACAGGGGGAAAGCTTTCTTT. The encoded protein is CAISERDRGKAFF. The rearrangement links TRBV10-3 to TRBJ1-1, with 11 bases matching TRBD1. CDR3 length: 13 amino acids. Germline V gives CDR1 ENHRY, CDR2 SYGVKD. The trim removed 2 bases at V and 9 bases at J, leaving 2 bases unmatched.

The chain employs TRBV7-9 and TRBJ2-3; 13 bases line up with TRBD2. Germline CDR1 reads SEHNR; CDR2 reads FQNEAQ (reference sequence). The CDR3 sequence is 16 residues long. V shed 2 bases and J 3 bases; nucleotides not matched to a gene: 2. CDR3 sequence: CASSLPGLAGTDTQYF. DNA of the CDR3: TGTGCCAGCAGCTTACCGGGACTAGCGGGGACAGATACGCAGTATTTT.

The rearrangement uses TRBV5-1 and TRBJ1-2; 7 nucleotides match TRBD1. The CDR3 has 15 residues. Germline lookup yields CDR1 SGHRS and CDR2 YFSETQ. After removal of 4 bases from V and 3 bases from J, the junction contained 9 bases not matched to a gene. CDR3 protein: CASSMDLQGDYGYTF. The CDR3 DNA reads TGCGCCAGCAGCATGGACCTTCAGGGGGACTATGGCTACACCTTC.

The chain has TRBV19 and TRBJ1-2; possibly TRBD1 for D (5 bases). Germline V lookup: CDR1 LNHDA, CDR2 SQIVND (reference sequence). The CDR3 covers 13 residues. The germline V and J ends were trimmed by 5 bases and 8 bases, with 15 bases remaining between them. In DNA form, the CDR3 reads TGTGCCAGTAGTCAAGGCAGGGAAAGGGGCTACACCTTC. It encodes CASSQGRERGYTF.

The V call is TRBV7-9, the J call TRBJ2-2; D not resolved. The CDR3 spans 16 residues. CDR1 is SEHNR and CDR2 is FQNEAQ in the germline V gene (reference sequence). Trimming left V 1 base short and J 0 bases short, with 9 bases between. The CDR3 loop reads CASSLEYSSNTGELFF. The CDR3 DNA reads as TGTGCCAGCAGCTTAGAATACAGCTCGAACACCGGGGAGCTGTTTTTT. The full variable domain, in which reference TRBV7-9 and TRBJ2-2 provide the parts outside the CDR3, is DTGVSQNPRHKITKRGQNVTFRCDPISEHNRLYWYRQTLGQGPEFLTYFQNEAQLEKSRLLSDRFSAERPKGSFSTLEIQRTEQGDSAMYLCASSLEYSSNTGELFFGEGSRLTVL.

The V call is TRBV15, the J call TRBJ1-3, with a tentative D call TRBD1 (5 bases). Trimming left V 4 bases short and J 0 bases short, with 7 bases between. This CDR3 region has 14 residues. Per the germline V gene, CDR1 is LNHNV and CDR2 is YYDKDF (reference sequence). The CDR3 DNA reads as TGTGCCACCAGCATAGACAGCTCTGGAAACACCATATATTTT. Its translation: CATSIDSSGNTIYF.

The V gene is TRBV15, the J gene TRBJ1-4; a possible D gene is TRBD1 (6 bases). CDR1 is LNHNV, CDR2 YYDKDF, per germline (reference sequence). V was shortened by 0 bases and J by 7 bases, with 9 bases between the two germline ends. There are 14 residues in the CDR3. The CDR3 region is CATSREGAGEKLFF. The CDR3 nucleotides read TGTGCCACCAGCAGAGAGGGGGCCGGTGAAAAACTGTTTTTT.

This clone was recorded once. This chain uses TRBV5-4 with TRBJ1-2; D remains ambiguous. The CDR3 has 14 amino acids. V lost 3 bases, J lost 8 bases, and 17 bases lay in between. In germline, CDR1 is SGHNT, CDR2 YYREEE (reference sequence). This CDR3 is CASSSSEGFAGYTF. As DNA, the CDR3 is TGTGCCAGCAGCTCAAGTGAGGGATTCGCCGGCTACACCTTC.

The rearrangement links TRBV9 to TRBJ2-3; D is ambiguous. V dropped 1 base and J dropped 5 bases, with 5 bases sitting between them. This CDR3 has 12 residues. Germline CDR1 SGDLS, CDR2 YYNGEE. The CDR3 here is CASSVREDTQYF. In nucleotides, the CDR3 is TGTGCCAGCAGCGTAAGAGAAGATACGCAGTATTTT.

V is TRBV7-6 and J is TRBJ1-2, with TRBD1 matching 12 bases. Per the germline V gene, CDR1 is SGHVS and CDR2 is FNYEAQ. Trimming removed 6 bases from V and 5 bases from J; junction bases left unmatched: 7. The CDR3 extends over 15 amino acids. CDR3 sequence: CASSEWDRGLYGYTF. The CDR3 DNA follows: TGTGCCAGCAGTGAATGGGACAGGGGGCTGTATGGCTACACCTTC.

The CDR3 reads CASSPWGRPMGNEQFF. The CDR3 DNA follows: TGTGCCAGCAGCCCCTGGGGGCGTCCTATGGGCAATGAGCAGTTCTTC. The rearrangement joins TRBV14 to TRBJ2-1, with a tentative D call TRBD1 (6 bases). The ends were cut back, 4 bases at V and 6 bases at J, with 19 bases in the middle. Germline V lookup: CDR1 SGHDN, CDR2 FVKESK. The CDR3 sequence is 16 residues long.

The rearrangement joins TRBV7-9 to TRBJ2-2; 9 positions agree with TRBD1. The length of the CDR3 is 16 residues. V trimming: 4 bases; J trimming: 8 bases; junction bases outside the gene matches: 11. Per the germline V gene, CDR1 is SEHNR and CDR2 is FQNEAQ (reference sequence). The CDR3 sequence: CASSSSGQGVLGELFF. The CDR3, as DNA: TGTGCCAGCAGCTCCTCGGGACAGGGCGTCTTAGGGGAGCTGTTTTTT.

The chain employs TRBV13 and TRBJ2-3; the match to TRBD1 covers 10 bases. The germline CDR1 and CDR2 sequences are PRHDT and FYEKMQ (reference sequence). The V segment lost 5 bases and the J segment 5 bases; nucleotides outside the gene matches: 1. The CDR3 spans 13 residues. CDR3 region: CASSDRGRDTQYF. As DNA, the CDR3 is TGTGCCAGCAGCGACAGGGGGCGAGATACGCAGTATTTT.

Only one count was recorded for this clone. This chain uses TRBV6-1 with TRBJ1-1, with TRBD1 identical over 9 bases. V trimming: 5 bases; J trimming: 11 bases; junction bases outside the gene matches: 12. CDR3 length equals 14 residues. Germline V gene data show CDR1 as MNHNS and CDR2 as SASEGT. The CDR3 region has the DNA TGTGCCAGCAGTATCTCCGGGACAGGGACGTTGGCTTTCTTT. Residues: CASSISGTGTLAFF.

This sequence joins TRBV19 and TRBJ1-2; a possible D gene is TRBD1 (5 bases). Germline V CDR1 and CDR2: LNHDA, SQIVND (reference sequence). V shed 0 bases and J shed 3 bases, with 17 bases lying between them. The CDR3 contains 17 residues. The CDR3 DNA is TGTGCCAGTAGTATAGATCGGGGGGGTGGCGGAGACTATGGCTACACCTTC. Translating it yields CASSIDRGGGGDYGYTF.

The rearrangement joins TRBV7-9 to TRBJ2-3, with 8 bases aligning to TRBD2. J gave up 3 bases and V 5 bases, and 10 bases lay outside the gene matches. CDR3 size: 16 residues. In germline, CDR1 is SEHNR, CDR2 FQNEAQ (reference sequence). CDR3 DNA: TGTGCCAGCAGCCCATTAGCGGGAAGGGGGACAGATACGCAGTATTTT. Its translation: CASSPLAGRGTDTQYF.